This T cell receptor beta chain appears in the sequencing data of a study of cytomegalovirus exposure and HLA in healthy donors (dated by TCRdb to 2016 to 2017). Background for the entire study: The 666 repertoires of the first cohort and the 110 or so validation repertoires were produced on the same platform, according to a later analysis. The aim of the study was to test whether cataloging public T cell receptors could identify signatures of past pathogen exposure. A separate validation cohort of approximately 120 different subjects was used in addition to the roughly 670-subject first cohort. The study combined high-throughput TCR immunosequencing, statistical association of individual TCRs with disease status, and machine learning to predict cytomegalovirus infection status.

Libraries were prepared through the immunoSEQ multiplex PCR assay. The original pipeline was this. To diagnose cytomegalovirus status from the catalog of TCR beta chain sequences, a statistical classification framework was built. The table was pulled from immuneACCESS by TCRdb, which kept in-frame rearrangements only. Such tables lose some clones; where checked, under half of the loss comes from unresolved V genes, and the rest has no known cause. From that table come the V and J calls and clone size; the DNA was used to work out D and trimming. Recorded for this sample are 200,000 to 250,000 clones; roughly 83% of them occurred a single time. The ten biggest clones cover over 11% of the sample. Here is what the overall study found, with its caveats: Most TCR sequences were observed very rarely across donors, whereas some public TCRs were present in many individuals. In a later analysis, TCRs clustered in the first cohort were found to also tend to co-occur in the 120 or so validation repertoires, with 94% of cluster scores above 0. All 120 or so repertoires were used to score co-occurrence in the validation cohort in a later analysis, because that analysis had no HLA typing for the cohort. The classifier was reported to diagnose cytomegalovirus status with high specificity and sensitivity in both the original cohort and the validation cohort. The study gave a list of under 200 TCR beta chains associated with cytomegalovirus. The authors suggested that the approach could potentially be extended to other disease states and immunological phenotypes. In vitro tests confirmed that three of the cytomegalovirus-associated TCR beta chains recognize cytomegalovirus antigens.

This clone was counted only a few times. Its cognate antigen has yet to be identified. Base-call qualities are not available, and no considerably larger clone is one nucleotide away. The donors belonged to the validation cohort of about 130 subjects, which was separate from the approximately 680-subject first cohort. Sequencing was carried out using PBMCs. The source is a woman aged 30 to 39 in good health and CMV-seropositive.

CDR3 loop: CASSRDFPSSYNEQFF. The sequence in DNA is TGCGCCAGCAGCCGGGACTTCCCTAGCTCCTACAATGAGCAGTTCTTC. The sequence joins TRBV5-1 to TRBJ2-1; TRBD2 might be the D gene, on 6 matching bases. CDR1 and CDR2 are read off the germline V gene as SGHRS and YFSETQ. From the cysteine up to the phenylalanine, the CDR3 has a length of 16 residues. The CDR3 DNA has 48 bases and is translated from base 1. Between the V and J ends, shortened by 4 bases and 0 bases respectively, the junction contains 14 bases.